The next 9 T cell receptor beta chains were all read from a single sample in a study of OX40 agonist ivuxolimab in advanced cancers. The table came from immunoSEQ multiplex PCR; TCRdb's copy has only in-frame clones and leaves some out. The sample records about 31,000 clones, roughly nine tenths being singletons. The sample in question was CD4+ or CD8+ T cells sorted from blood, obtained in a trial of the OX40 agonist ivuxolimab. Every receptor here comes from an adult with an advanced solid tumor such as melanoma, head and neck, liver or kidney cancer.

This sequence joins TRBV7-3 and TRBJ1-1, with D unresolved. The V gene lost 5 bases and the J gene lost 0 bases, with 7 bases spanning the gap. Per the germline V gene, CDR1 is SGHTA and CDR2 is FQGTGA. The CDR3 length is 13 residues. The CDR3 region is CASSPDMNTEAFF. DNA of the CDR3: TGTGCCAGCAGCCCCGACATGAACACTGAAGCTTTCTTT.

This clone was observed once. The rearrangement uses TRBV7-8 and TRBJ1-5; the D gene is possibly TRBD1 (6 bases). Germline CDR1 SGHVS, CDR2 FQNEAQ. V lost 7 bases, J lost 6 bases, and 19 bases lay in between. This CDR3 is 15 amino acids long. The CDR3: CASNPLAGERQPQHF. The CDR3 DNA follows: TGTGCCAGCAACCCCCTTGCAGGGGAGCGTCAGCCCCAGCATTTT.

This clone was counted once. J is TRBJ1-2 and V is TRBV19, with TRBD1 matching over 9 bases. The germline gives CDR1 LNHDA, CDR2 SQIVND (reference sequence). Trimming cost V 0 bases and J 5 bases; bases outside gene matches: 4. There are 15 residues in the CDR3. DNA for the CDR3: TGTGCCAGTAGTATAGATGCCGGGACAGGGTATGGCTACACCTTC. Residues: CASSIDAGTGYGYTF.

The V and J genes are TRBV2 and TRBJ2-3, with 7 positions matching TRBD1. With V trimmed by 7 bases and J by 0 bases, 4 bases remained unmatched. Germline values: CDR1 SNHLY, CDR2 FYNNEI. CDR3 length: 14 residues. The CDR3: CASIKQGSTDTQYF. Here the CDR3 DNA reads TGTGCCAGCATTAAACAGGGGAGCACAGATACGCAGTATTTT.

The chain uses TRBV19 and TRBJ1-1; no definite D call. The CDR3 runs 14 residues. V lost 5 bases and J lost 0, with 10 bases in between. Germline assignment: CDR1 LNHDA and CDR2 SQIVND (reference sequence). This CDR3 is CASSPHSLNTEAFF. CDR3 in DNA: TGTGCCAGTAGTCCCCACAGTTTGAACACTGAAGCTTTCTTT.

This clone is medium-sized. The CDR3 region is CASSVDGAFSYEQYF. DNA of the CDR3: TGTGCCAGCAGCGTTGACGGGGCTTTCTCCTACGAGCAGTACTTC. The V gene is TRBV9, the J gene TRBJ2-7; D is tentatively TRBD1 or TRBD2 (5 bases each). Germline V CDR1 and CDR2: SGDLS, YYNGEE. The CDR3 runs 15 residues. Trimming left V 2 bases short and J 0 bases short, with 12 bases between.

The V gene is TRBV27, the J gene TRBJ2-1; 7 bases line up with TRBD1. J was trimmed by 8 bases and V by 2 bases; bases with no gene match: 3. CDR1 MNHEY and CDR2 SMNVEV come from the germline V gene (reference sequence). The CDR3 has 13 amino acids. This chain's CDR3 is CASSLQQGYEQFF. The CDR3 DNA is TGTGCCAGCAGTTTACAACAGGGGTATGAGCAGTTCTTC.

This chain joins TRBV19 and TRBJ2-7; possible D gene TRBD2, 6 bases. In germline, CDR1 is LNHDA, CDR2 SQIVND (reference sequence). V shed 3 bases and J shed 0 bases, with 12 bases lying between them. The CDR3 sequence is 15 residues long. Written as DNA, the CDR3 is TGTGCCAGTAGTATCGGGACTGGAAGCTCCTACGAGCAGTACTTC. As protein: CASSIGTGSSYEQYF. Using reference TRBV19 and TRBJ2-7 for the parts outside the CDR3, the full variable domain is DGGITQSPKYLFRKEGQNVTLSCEQNLNHDAMYWYRQDPGQGLRLIYYSQIVNDFQKGDIAEGYSVSREKKESFPLTVTSAQKNPTAFYLCASSIGTGSSYEQYFGPGTRLTVT.

As to this clone: Since a much larger clone is just one base distant, this may be a read error. The chain combines TRBV5-4 with TRBJ1-1; D gene ambiguous. This CDR3 has 13 amino acids. The germline V gene has CDR1 SGHNT and CDR2 YYREEE (reference sequence). V lost 4 bases and J 5 bases, leaving 12 bases between the germline ends. CDR3 protein: CASSLVGLTEAFF. The CDR3 region has the DNA TGTGCCAGCAGCCTTGTTGGGCTGACTGAAGCTTTCTTT.